Described below is a single T cell receptor (beta chain) sequence and its context. These data belong to a study of cytomegalovirus exposure and HLA in healthy donors. Primers for the PCR totalled 60 Vbeta and 13 Jbeta. The data were produced by immunoSEQ multiplex PCR, yet TCRdb's version contains in-frame clones alone and is incomplete. The data contain roughly 180,000 clones, roughly 80% of them singletons. The trim removed 1 base at V and 14 bases at J, leaving 4 bases unmatched. The CDR3 spans 12 residues. Per the germline V gene, CDR1 is SGHAT and CDR2 is FQNNGV. What was sequenced was PBMCs. The sequence derives from a man in his late teens or twenties in good health and CMV-seronegative. This chain joins TRBV11-2 and TRBJ2-1; 8 positions agree with TRBD2. As DNA, the CDR3 is TGTGCCAGCAGCTTAGGCGGGACTAGTAAGTTCTTC. Amino acids: CASSLGGTSKFF.